This T cell receptor (beta chain) was sequenced for a study of control samples from healthy donors and cancer patients (dated by TCRdb to between 2020 and 2021). Details on this clone: The antigen this receptor binds is unknown. Base qualities are not recorded, but no much larger clone differs from it by a single base.

Library creation used the immunoSEQ multiplex PCR assay. The immuneACCESS repertoire file appears here via TCRdb, limited to in-frame rearrangements. These files lack a portion of the clones; in checked studies, under half of the deficit traces to unresolved V genes, and the cause of the others is not known. The sample table shows 160,000 or so clones, and 80% to 95% are seen once. The ten largest account for 0.68% of the sample. V is reduced by 10 bases and J by 1 base, leaving a spacing of 23 bases between them. The CDR1 and CDR2 encoded by the germline V gene are MRHNA and SNTAGT. The cysteine opens and the phenylalanine closes a CDR3 of 17 amino acids. Only the CDR3 part of the read is kept: 51 bases, read in frame from the first base.

This sequence originates from a woman in her 30s in good health. This sequence uses TRBV6-4 and TRBJ2-4, with TRBD1 perhaps the D gene, on 8 matching bases. Sequencing was performed on blood. At the DNA level, the sequence is TGTGCCACGCAGACAGGGGAGGGGGATTTGGCCAAAAACATTCAGTACTTC. This is translated as CATQTGEGDLAKNIQYF.